The sequence of this T cell receptor beta chain was determined in a study of cytomegalovirus exposure and HLA in healthy donors. General observations from the study: Researchers catalogued under 200 TCR beta chains as cytomegalovirus-associated.

PCR amplification relied on 60 Vbeta primers (plus 13 Jbeta primers). Repertoires were generated with immunoSEQ multiplex PCR, while TCRdb's copy carries only in-frame clones and drops some. The table shows 150,000 to 200,000 clones, with around 75% occurring only once. On this clone: Its target is not known.

The length of the CDR3 is 15 residues. V trimming: 5 bases; J trimming: 7 bases; junction bases outside the gene matches: 6. Germline CDR1 is MNHEY and CDR2 is SMNVEV (reference sequence). Material for sequencing was PBMCs. This clonotype was obtained from a male donor in good health and CMV-seronegative. V gene TRBV27 combines with J gene TRBJ1-6; 9 bases map to TRBD1. The CDR3 DNA reads as TGTGCCAGCAGTGGACAGGGGCGCAAGAATTCACCCCTCCACTTT. Translating gives CASSGQGRKNSPLHF.